These 6 T cell receptor beta chains were sequenced from one sample in a study of blood T cell repertoires in COVID-19. Sequenced by immunoSEQ multiplex PCR; TCRdb stores in-frame clones only, minus some. The sample yields 70,000 to 90,000 clones, 75% to 95% seen once. The source material was peripheral blood. The receptors originated from a human donor in a cohort sampled during active COVID-19.

The chain couples TRBV7-9 to TRBJ2-7; TRBD1 aligns across 9 bases. V trimming: 1 base; J trimming: 3 bases; junction bases outside the gene matches: 10. The CDR3 has 17 amino acids. From germline, CDR1 is SEHNR and CDR2 FQNEAQ (reference sequence). CDR3 bases: TGTGCCAGCAGCTTAGGGGGCTCGGGACAGGGTATCTACGAGCAGTACTTC. This codes for CASSLGGSGQGIYEQYF.

This clone has only one observation. V and J are TRBV29-1 and TRBJ2-2, with TRBD1 as a possible D gene (5 bases). Germline loops: CDR1 SQVTM, CDR2 ANQGSEA. The CDR3 has 13 residues. V was pared by 4 bases and J by 1 base, with 7 bases between. This CDR3 is CSVGQLNTGELFF. CDR3 DNA sequence: TGCAGCGTTGGACAGCTGAACACCGGGGAGCTGTTTTTT.

This clone appeared a few times. The chain uses TRBV25-1 and TRBJ2-7; D is uncertain. Germline CDR1 MGHDK, CDR2 SYGVNS. V lost 5 bases to trimming and J lost 3 bases, with 5 bases between them. The CDR3 runs to 11 residues. The CDR3 region has the DNA TGTGCCAGCAGTACTGACTACGAGCAGTACTTC. Encoded protein: CASSTDYEQYF.

V usage is TRBV7-2 and J usage is TRBJ1-4; D ambiguous. Trimming removed 0 bases from V and 4 bases from J, with 3 bases in between. CDR1 is SGHTA, CDR2 FQGNSA, per germline. The CDR3 consists of 13 residues. The CDR3 protein is CASSLALNEKLFF. DNA for the CDR3: TGTGCCAGCAGCTTAGCTCTTAATGAAAAACTGTTTTTT.

This clone was found a few times. The chain carries TRBV30 and TRBJ1-4; maybe TRBD1 (6 bases). CDR3 length equals 14 residues. Germline CDR1 is GTSNPN and CDR2 is SVGIG (reference sequence). V gave up 0 bases and J gave up 7 bases, with 12 bases separating them. The CDR3 DNA follows: TGTGCCTGGAGTGTAGGGGGGGAGGGTGAAAAACTGTTTTTT. It encodes CAWSVGGEGEKLFF.

This chain connects TRBV5-1 to TRBJ2-3, with D unresolved. The ends were cut back, 4 bases at V and 4 bases at J, with 10 bases in the middle. This CDR3 has 13 residues. CDR1 and CDR2 (germline): SGHRS, YFSETQ. CDR3 sequence: CASSLAIPDTQYF. CDR3 nucleotides: TGCGCCAGCAGCCTGGCCATCCCAGATACGCAGTATTTT.